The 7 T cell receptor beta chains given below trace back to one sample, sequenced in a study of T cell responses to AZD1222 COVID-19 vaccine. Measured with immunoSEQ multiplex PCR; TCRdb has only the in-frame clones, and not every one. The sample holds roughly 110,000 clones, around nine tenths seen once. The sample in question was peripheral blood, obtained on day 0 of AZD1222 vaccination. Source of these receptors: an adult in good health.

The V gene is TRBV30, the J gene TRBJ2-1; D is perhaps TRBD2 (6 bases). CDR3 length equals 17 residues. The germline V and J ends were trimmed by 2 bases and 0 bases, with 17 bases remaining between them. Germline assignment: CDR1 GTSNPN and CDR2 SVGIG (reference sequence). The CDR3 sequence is CAWSQGVWRDSYNEQFF. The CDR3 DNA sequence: TGTGCCTGGAGTCAAGGTGTGTGGCGGGACTCCTACAATGAGCAGTTCTTC.

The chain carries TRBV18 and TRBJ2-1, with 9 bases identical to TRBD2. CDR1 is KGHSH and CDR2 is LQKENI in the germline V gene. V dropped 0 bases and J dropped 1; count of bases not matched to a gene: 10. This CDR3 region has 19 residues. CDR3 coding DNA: TGTGCCAGCTCACCACCTGGCGGGAGGGCTCGATTATCCTACAATGAGCAGTTCTTC. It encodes CASSPPGGRARLSYNEQFF. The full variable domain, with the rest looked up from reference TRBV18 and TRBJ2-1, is NAGVMQNPRHLVRRRGQEARLRCSPMKGHSHVYWYRQLPEEGLKFMVYLQKENIIDESGMPKERFSAEFPKEGPSILRIQQVVRGDSAAYFCASSPPGGRARLSYNEQFFGPGTRLTVL.

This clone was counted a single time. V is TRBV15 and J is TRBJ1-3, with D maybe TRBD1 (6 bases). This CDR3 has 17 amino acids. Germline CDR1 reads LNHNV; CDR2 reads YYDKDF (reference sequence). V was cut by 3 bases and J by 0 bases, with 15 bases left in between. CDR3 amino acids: CATSRKRDISSGNTIYF. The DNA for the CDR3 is TGTGCCACCAGCAGGAAGAGGGACATTTCCTCTGGAAACACCATATATTTT.

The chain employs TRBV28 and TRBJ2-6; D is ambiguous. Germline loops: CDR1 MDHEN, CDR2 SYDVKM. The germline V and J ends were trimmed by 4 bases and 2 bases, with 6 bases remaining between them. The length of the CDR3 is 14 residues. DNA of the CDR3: TGTGCCAGCAGTTCTCTCCCTGGGGCCAACGTCCTGACTTTC. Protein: CASSSLPGANVLTF.

As DNA, the CDR3 is TGTGCCAGCAGTGACCCGGGATCCACTGAAGCTTTCTTT. As protein: CASSDPGSTEAFF. The chain is built from TRBV25-1 and TRBJ1-1; unclear D gene. V dropped 3 bases and J dropped 4 bases, with 9 bases sitting between them. The CDR3 consists of 13 residues. CDR1 is MGHDK, CDR2 SYGVNS, per germline.

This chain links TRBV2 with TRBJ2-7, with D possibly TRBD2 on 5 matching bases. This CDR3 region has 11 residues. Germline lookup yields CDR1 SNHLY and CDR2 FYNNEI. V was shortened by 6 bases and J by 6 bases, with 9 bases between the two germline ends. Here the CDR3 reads CASRLVFEQYF. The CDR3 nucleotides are TGTGCCAGCAGACTAGTGTTCGAGCAGTACTTC.

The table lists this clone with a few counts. The CDR3 loop is CASSQGALGRNEKLFF. CDR3 in DNA: TGCGCCAGCAGCCAGGGAGCACTGGGTCGGAATGAAAAACTGTTTTTT. The chain joins TRBV4-3 to TRBJ1-4; D unresolved. The germline V gene has CDR1 LGHNA and CDR2 YSLEER. Between the trimmed V and J ends, which lost 3 bases and 5 bases, there was a span of 16 bases. The CDR3 has 16 residues.